The next 18 T cell receptor beta chains were all read from a single sample in a study of blood T cell repertoires in COVID-19. This table comes from immunoSEQ multiplex PCR, and its TCRdb copy is limited to in-frame clones, with some not included. The data contain about 250,000 clones, approximately 84% of them singletons. Sequenced: PBMCs or T cells enriched from blood (not recorded which). These receptors were taken from a middle-aged man who had recovered from COVID-19.

This rearrangement joins TRBV6-5 to TRBJ1-5, with D unclear. CDR3 length: 13 residues. The germline V gene encodes CDR1 MNHEY and CDR2 SVGAGI. Trimming left V 6 bases short and J 5 bases short, with 11 bases between. For the CDR3, the DNA is TGTGCCAGCAGGGCCGCTGCTCATCAGCCCCAGCATTTT. As protein: CASRAAAHQPQHF.

The gene calls are TRBV7-2 and TRBJ1-6, with D uncertain. Deletions cut 4 bases from V and 2 bases from J, with 9 bases between. CDR1 is SGHTA, CDR2 FQGNSA, per germline. This CDR3 has 15 residues. CDR3: CASSSGFAYNSPLHF. In DNA, the CDR3 is TGTGCCAGCAGCTCGGGATTCGCCTATAATTCACCCCTCCACTTT. The full variable domain, rest sourced from reference TRBV7-2 and TRBJ1-6, is GAGVSQSPSNKVTEKGKDVELRCDPISGHTALYWYRQSLGQGLEFLIYFQGNSAPDKSGLPSDRFSAERTGGSVSTLTIQRTQQEDSAVYLCASSSGFAYNSPLHFGNGTRLTVT.

V is TRBV19 and J is TRBJ1-6; 11 bases agree with TRBD1. After removal of 5 bases from V and 10 bases from J, the junction contained 7 bases not matched to a gene. Germline CDR1 is LNHDA and CDR2 is SQIVND (reference sequence). The CDR3 spans 15 residues. The CDR3 coding sequence is TGTGCCAGTAGTCCCCGGACAGGGGGCGAATCACCCCTCCACTTT. The encoded protein is CASSPRTGGESPLHF.

Concerning this clone: A much larger clone is a single base away; this may be a read error. The chain joins TRBV6-5 to TRBJ2-3, with D possibly TRBD2 on 6 matching bases. The CDR3 is 15 amino acids. Germline V gene data show CDR1 as MNHEY and CDR2 as SVGAGI. V lost 1 base, J lost 0 bases, and 8 bases lay in between. The CDR3 is CASSYWRGSTDTQYF. CDR3 coding DNA: TGTGCCAGCAGTTACTGGCGGGGTAGCACAGATACGCAGTATTTT.

The rearrangement joins TRBV27 to TRBJ1-1; D call uncertain. The CDR3 runs 14 residues. Per germline, CDR1 MNHEY and CDR2 SMNVEV (reference sequence). Trimming shortened V by 3 bases and J by 0 bases, and 8 bases separated the two germline ends. The CDR3 coding sequence is TGTGCCAGCAGTTTCGCAGGAATGAACACTGAAGCTTTCTTT. This encodes CASSFAGMNTEAFF.

The chain carries TRBV15 and TRBJ2-1; tentative D call: TRBD2 (6 bases). V shed 3 bases and J shed 8 bases, with 11 bases lying between them. Germline assignment: CDR1 LNHNV and CDR2 YYDKDF (reference sequence). The CDR3 loop spans 13 amino acids. CDR3 sequence: CATSRGGGYEQFF. In nucleotides, the CDR3 is TGTGCCACCAGCAGGGGGGGTGGGTATGAGCAGTTCTTC.

The chain uses TRBV30 and TRBJ2-2; possibly TRBD2 for D (7 bases). Trimming shortened V by 8 bases and J by 0 bases, and 13 bases separated the two germline ends. The V gene's germline CDR1 is GTSNPN and CDR2 SVGIG (reference sequence). The CDR3 sequence is 14 residues long. CDR3 region: CALAGAANTGELFF. The CDR3 DNA reads as TGTGCCCTGGCGGGGGCCGCGAACACCGGGGAGCTGTTTTTT. The full variable domain, rest sourced from reference TRBV30 and TRBJ2-2, is SQTIHQWPATLVQPVGSPLSLECTVEGTSNPNLYWYRQAAGRGLQLLFYSVGIGQISSEVPQNLSASRPQDRQFILSSKKLLLSDSGFYLCALAGAANTGELFFGEGSRLTVL.

The V and J genes are TRBV3-1 (or the pseudogene TRBV3-2) and TRBJ2-5; maybe TRBD2 (6 bases). The CDR3 is 14 residues long. V was trimmed by 4 bases and J by 1 base, leaving 10 bases between them. CDR1 LGHDT and CDR2 YNNKEL come from the germline V gene (reference sequence). The CDR3 sequence is CASSRSGVQETQYF. In DNA, the CDR3 is TGTGCCAGCAGCCGCTCGGGGGTCCAAGAGACCCAGTACTTC.

The V call is TRBV2, the J call TRBJ1-2; 8 nucleotides agree with TRBD1. This CDR3 contains 15 residues. From germline, CDR1 is SNHLY and CDR2 FYNNEI. Trimming took 2 bases from V and 6 from J; bases not matched to a gene: 8. The CDR3 is CASSETRTGYDGYTF. The DNA of the CDR3 is TGTGCCAGCAGTGAAACCAGGACAGGGTACGATGGCTACACCTTC.

A single count supports this clone. The chain recombines TRBV5-1 with TRBJ2-2, with 10 bases that match TRBD2. In germline, CDR1 is SGHRS, CDR2 YFSETQ. The CDR3 consists of 14 residues. V was pared by 6 bases and J by 6 bases, with 5 bases of the junction left unmatched. Here the CDR3 DNA reads TGCGCCAGCAACTCCGGGACTAGCGCCGGGGAGCTGTTTTTT. Translation gives CASNSGTSAGELFF.

The chain couples TRBV5-1 to TRBJ2-6; D call uncertain. The CDR3 has 14 residues. V dropped 1 base and J dropped 0 bases, with 2 bases sitting between them. The germline V gene has CDR1 SGHRS and CDR2 YFSETQ. The CDR3: CASSLRSGANVLTF. As DNA, the CDR3 is TGCGCCAGCAGCTTGCGCTCTGGGGCCAACGTCCTGACTTTC.

V gene TRBV27 combines with J gene TRBJ2-3; 16 positions match TRBD2. With 5 bases clipped from V and 6 bases from J, the junction kept 8 bases outside the gene matches. Germline CDR1 reads MNHEY; CDR2 reads SMNVEV (reference sequence). This CDR3 region has 17 residues. CDR3 amino acids: CASSKPGLAGGVDTQYF. The CDR3 DNA reads as TGTGCCAGCAGTAAACCGGGACTAGCGGGAGGGGTTGATACGCAGTATTTT.

The chain joins TRBV5-1 to TRBJ1-4; TRBD1 matches 7 bases. CDR1 SGHRS and CDR2 YFSETQ come from the germline V gene. The CDR3 totals 14 residues. V was pared by 3 bases and J by 3 bases, with 2 bases of the junction left unmatched. CDR3 sequence (DNA): TGCGCCAGCAGCTCAGGGGGATCTAATGAAAAACTGTTTTTT. Translating it yields CASSSGGSNEKLFF. The full variable domain, its missing parts supplied by reference TRBV5-1 and TRBJ1-4, is KAGVTQTPRYLIKTRGQQVTLSCSPISGHRSVSWYQQTPGQGLQFLFEYFSETQRNKGNFPGRFSGRQFSNSRSEMNVSTLELGDSALYLCASSSGGSNEKLFFGSGTQLSVL.

The V and J genes are TRBV24-1 and TRBJ2-1; 14 positions agree with TRBD2. V trimming: 4 bases; J trimming: 6 bases; junction bases outside the gene matches: 7. Germline-derived CDR1 and CDR2 are KGHDR and SFDVKD. The CDR3 runs 17 residues. CDR3 region: CATSEHRLAGGLNEQFF. The CDR3 DNA follows: TGTGCCACCAGTGAACATCGACTAGCGGGAGGGCTCAATGAGCAGTTCTTC.

The chain combines TRBV5-1 with TRBJ2-2; D is perhaps TRBD1 (6 bases). The CDR3 covers 16 residues. V lost 4 bases, J lost 2 bases, and 15 bases lay in between. Per the germline V gene, CDR1 is SGHRS and CDR2 is YFSETQ. As DNA, the CDR3 is TGCGCCAGCAGCCAGCGTCCGACAGGAAACACCGGGGAGCTGTTTTTT. Protein product: CASSQRPTGNTGELFF.

The V call is TRBV29-1, the J call TRBJ1-2, with TRBD1 as a possible D gene (6 bases). V gave up 0 bases and J gave up 4 bases, with 9 bases separating them. CDR3 length: 13 residues. Germline V lookup: CDR1 SQVTM, CDR2 ANQGSEA. CDR3 residues: CSVEDRGVYGYTF. The CDR3 DNA is TGCAGCGTTGAAGACAGGGGCGTCTATGGCTACACCTTC.

The V gene is TRBV5-1, the J gene TRBJ1-4; D remains unclear. The CDR3 has 16 residues. V lost 0 bases and J lost 0, with 9 bases in between. CDR1 SGHRS and CDR2 YFSETQ come from the germline V gene. The CDR3 loop reads CASSLVPSATNEKLFF. The CDR3 DNA is TGCGCCAGCAGCTTGGTTCCCAGTGCAACTAATGAAAAACTGTTTTTT.

This clone turned up a few times. The gene calls are TRBV28 and TRBJ1-4; 10 bases align to TRBD1. Germline lookup yields CDR1 MDHEN and CDR2 SYDVKM. The CDR3 is 15 amino acids. The junction had 3 bases not matched to a gene; V was cut back by 4 bases and J by 4 bases. CDR3 sequence reads: CASSYGTGVNEKLFF. The CDR3 DNA is TGTGCCAGCAGTTACGGGACAGGGGTTAATGAAAAACTGTTTTTT.